Shown below are 12 T cell receptor beta chains from a single sample sequenced in a study of T cell changes during pregnancy in multiple sclerosis. Only in-frame clones appear in the TCRdb table, and some are missing; sequencing was by immunoSEQ multiplex PCR. The profile shows roughly 57,000 clones, about 95% of them singletons. The sample in question was CD8+ T cells from peripheral blood mononuclear cells, obtained after pregnancy. These receptors were collected from a female donor with multiple sclerosis, enrolled in a pregnancy study.

This clone appeared a few times. The chain has TRBV20-1 and TRBJ2-7; D is unclear. CDR3 size: 9 residues. Germline V gene sequence: CDR1 DFQATT, CDR2 SNEGSKA (reference sequence). The V end lost 3 bases, the J end lost 6 bases, and 3 bases lay between the germline ends. CDR3 loop: CSASREQYF. CDR3 coding DNA: TGCAGTGCTAGCCGCGAGCAGTACTTC.

The chain joins TRBV27 to TRBJ2-7; D is undetermined. V was clipped by 6 bases and J by 3 bases, with 12 bases between them. Germline V lookup: CDR1 MNHEY, CDR2 SMNVEV (reference sequence). The CDR3 runs to 13 residues. The chain's CDR3 is CASRFTGDYEQYF. The CDR3 coding sequence is TGTGCCAGCAGGTTTACTGGAGACTACGAGCAGTACTTC.

This clone has just a few counts. This chain joins TRBV30 and TRBJ1-1; D perhaps matches TRBD1 (5 bases). Germline loops: CDR1 GTSNPN, CDR2 SVGIG (reference sequence). The CDR3 is 13 residues long. Trimming pared 0 bases from V and 8 bases from J, leaving 13 bases between. CDR3 in amino acids: CAWSVTAGAEAFF. The CDR3 DNA is TGTGCCTGGAGTGTGACAGCAGGCGCAGAAGCTTTCTTT.

The gene calls are TRBV19 and TRBJ1-1, with D perhaps matching TRBD1 (5 bases). The germline V and J ends were trimmed by 5 bases and 8 bases, with 18 bases remaining between them. CDR1 and CDR2 from the germline V gene are LNHDA and SQIVND (reference sequence). This CDR3 comprises 14 residues. In nucleotides, the CDR3 is TGTGCCAGTAGTTTTTCATCAGGGTACTCAGAAGCTTTCTTT. Its protein is CASSFSSGYSEAFF.

This clone was observed once. The chain joins TRBV4-1 to TRBJ2-2, with 8 bases fitting TRBD1. The CDR3 consists of 16 residues. Germline assignment: CDR1 MGHRA and CDR2 YSYEKL. V was pared by 1 base and J by 8 bases, with 9 bases of the junction left unmatched. CDR3 nucleotides: TGCGCCAGCAGCCAAGTCCCTGACAGGGGAAGAGGGGAGCTGTTTTTT. It codes for CASSQVPDRGRGELFF.

The V call is TRBV19, the J call TRBJ1-1, with D maybe TRBD1 (5 bases). The CDR3 is made up of 12 amino acids. Looked up from germline, CDR1 is LNHDA and CDR2 is SQIVND (reference sequence). Trimming left V 3 bases short and J 8 bases short, with 10 bases between. The CDR3 sequence: CASSMGPSEAFF. As DNA, the CDR3 is TGTGCCAGTAGTATGGGGCCCTCGGAAGCTTTCTTT.

The chain employs TRBV7-9 and TRBJ1-5; a weak D match, TRBD1 (6 bases). CDR1 and CDR2 (germline): SEHNR, FQNEAQ (reference sequence). This CDR3 has 14 residues. V was trimmed by 2 bases and J by 3 bases, leaving 8 bases between them. The CDR3 nucleotides are TGTGCCAGCAGCTTACAGGGGATCAATCAGCCCCAGCATTTT. Its protein product is CASSLQGINQPQHF.

Worth noting for this clone: Other nucleotide sequences from this sample produce the same CDR3. CDR3 in DNA: TGTGCCAGTAGTATCAATAGCGGAACTTACAATGAGCAGTTCTTC. Its translation: CASSINSGTYNEQFF. The chain links TRBV19 to TRBJ2-1, with D perhaps matching TRBD2 (6 bases). The CDR3 runs to 15 residues. Per the germline V gene, CDR1 is LNHDA and CDR2 is SQIVND (reference sequence). Trimming pared 3 bases from V and 4 bases from J, leaving 13 bases between.

The rearrangement joins TRBV5-6 to TRBJ2-7; D is unclear. The CDR3 contains 14 residues. In germline, CDR1 is SGHDT, CDR2 YYEEEE. Trimming removed 4 bases from V and 1 base from J, with 12 bases in between. The CDR3 sequence: CASSQTGSSYEQYF. The CDR3 nucleotides read TGTGCCAGCAGCCAAACCGGGTCATCCTACGAGCAGTACTTC.

The J gene is TRBJ2-3, the V gene TRBV7-9, with D possibly matching TRBD1 (6 bases). The germline V gene encodes CDR1 SEHNR and CDR2 FQNEAQ (reference sequence). V was trimmed by 5 bases and J by 8 bases, leaving 8 bases between them. The CDR3 consists of 11 residues. The CDR3 sequence: CASSPGATQYF. The CDR3 nucleotides read TGTGCCAGCAGCCCAGGGGCTACGCAGTATTTT.

This sequence joins TRBV5-6 and TRBJ2-1; a possible D gene is TRBD1 (6 bases). This CDR3 comprises 13 residues. Germline V lookup: CDR1 SGHDT, CDR2 YYEEEE. The V end lost 3 bases, the J end lost 8 bases, and 12 bases lay between the germline ends. CDR3: CASSYREPHEQFF. For the CDR3, the DNA is TGTGCCAGCAGCTACAGGGAGCCCCATGAGCAGTTCTTC.

The gene calls are TRBV5-4 and TRBJ1-3, with no clear D. Trimming stripped 0 bases from V and 8 bases from J, with 15 bases between. CDR1 SGHNT and CDR2 YYREEE come from the germline V gene (reference sequence). The length of the CDR3 is 15 residues. Here the CDR3 DNA reads TGTGCCAGCAGCTTGGGTTCCGGGTATCTGGACACCATATATTTT. Translating gives CASSLGSGYLDTIYF.